This TCR beta chain stems from a study of blood T cell repertoires in COVID-19. V was shortened by 6 bases and J by 0 bases, with 6 bases between the two germline ends. The V gene's germline CDR1 is SGHVS and CDR2 FQNEAQ. The CDR3 covers 13 residues. Repertoires were generated with immunoSEQ multiplex PCR, while TCRdb's copy carries only in-frame clones and drops some. The data contain roughly 350,000 clones, more than 70% of them seen just once; the ten biggest clones take up about 9.4%. Sample: peripheral blood. The rearrangement links TRBV7-8 to TRBJ1-3; D is unresolved. The clonotype comes from a woman aged 30 to 39 with COVID-19, enrolled during active disease. The CDR3 DNA is TGTGCCAGCAGTACGAGCTCTGGAAACACCATATATTTT. Its translation is CASSTSSGNTIYF.